This is a list of T cell receptor beta chains from one sample in a study of CD8+CD57+ T cells in acquired aplastic anemia. MiXCR, run by TCRdb on the reads, gives a single entry per CDR3 protein. Here the sample spans over 150,000 distinct CDR3 sequences, 60% to 80% being singletons. Sequences were obtained from sorted CD4+, CD8+, or CD8+CD57+ T cells (not recorded which) from PBMCs. These receptors originate from a human donor with aplastic anemia. The CDR3 runs from the conserved cysteine through the conserved F or W. D genes are given only for firm matches. Where a row states a size, it is once, few, many or the class of an expanded clone; other rows omit it.

CSVAQGLKNTEAFF TGCAGCGTTGCTCAGGGGTTGAAGAACACTGAAGCTTTCTTT TRBV29-1 - TRBJ1-1 14 -
CAVPNLEKLFF TGTGCCGTCCCAAATTTGGAAAAACTGTTTTTT TRBV7-9 - TRBJ1-4 11 -
CASSQARQGNDYEQYF TGCGCCAGCAGCCAAGCCCGACAGGGAAACGACTACGAGCAGTACTTC TRBV7-3 TRBD1 TRBJ2-7 16 -
CASTGMTVKTQYF TGTGCCAGCACTGGTATGACGGTCAAGACCCAGTACTTC TRBV2 - TRBJ2-5 13 -
CSANGGNTGELFF TGCAGTGCTAATGGGGGGAACACCGGGGAGCTGTTTTTT TRBV20-1 - TRBJ2-2 13 -
CASSFAAGYEQYF TGTGCCAGCAGCTTTGCAGCCGGATACGAGCAGTACTTC TRBV7-9 - TRBJ2-7 13 -
CASSDGQDLEQYF TGCGCCAGCAGTGACGGACAGGATCTCGAGCAGTACTTC TRBV10-2 TRBD1 TRBJ2-7 13 -
CASSEGQVGETQYF TGTGCCAGCAGTGAAGGGCAGGTGGGAGAGACCCAGTACTTC TRBV2 - TRBJ2-5 14 -
CASSWRDSGDQFF TGTGCCAGCAGCTGGCGGGACAGTGGAGACCAGTTCTTC TRBV7-2 - TRBJ2-1 13 -
CASGMLAGGTYEQYF TGTGCCAGTGGTATGCTAGCGGGAGGGACCTACGAGCAGTACTTC TRBV19 TRBD2 TRBJ2-7 15 -
CASSGDRNYGYTF TGTGCCAGCAGCGGGGACAGGAACTATGGCTACACCTTC TRBV2 TRBD1 TRBJ1-2 13 -
CASEEGLRTQYF TGTGCCAGCGAAGAAGGTTTGAGGACCCAGTACTTC TRBV2 - TRBJ2-5 12 -
CATSRDSGTPEKLFF TGTGCCACCAGCAGAGATTCGGGGACACCTGAAAAACTGTTTTTT TRBV15 - TRBJ1-4 15 large
CASSIGRNNQPQHF TGTGCCAGTAGTATCGGACGGAACAATCAGCCCCAGCATTTT TRBV19 - TRBJ1-5 14 -
CASSVGQGETQYF TGTGCCAGCAGCGTCGGACAGGGGGAGACCCAGTACTTC TRBV7-9 TRBD1 TRBJ2-5 13 -
CASSSWDRGANYGYTF TGTGCCAGCAGCTCCTGGGACAGGGGCGCTAACTATGGCTACACCTTC TRBV7-9 TRBD1 TRBJ1-2 16 -
CASSLRTSGVQETQYF TGTGCCAGCAGCTTACGGACTAGCGGGGTCCAAGAGACCCAGTACTTC TRBV7-2 TRBD2 TRBJ2-5 16 -
CASSPRLDRGF TGTGCCAGCAGCCCCCGATTGGACAGGGGCTTT TRBV11-3 TRBD1 TRBJ1-1 11 -
CARGLAGGPAHEQYF TGTGCCAGAGGACTAGCGGGAGGGCCAGCCCACGAGCAGTACTTC TRBV6-1 TRBD2 TRBJ2-7 15 -
CASSLPPTGKGTEAFF TGTGCCAGCAGCCTGCCCCCAACAGGGAAGGGCACTGAAGCTTTCTTT TRBV9 - TRBJ1-1 16 many
CASSPREGSPLHF TGTGCCAGCAGCCCCAGGGAAGGTTCACCCCTCCACTTT TRBV9 - TRBJ1-6 13 -
CASSQGTPGKLFF TGTGCCAGCAGTCAGGGGACCCCAGGAAAACTGTTTTTT TRBV25-1 - TRBJ1-4 13 -
CSASSGGVQETQYF TGCAGCGCTTCTAGCGGGGGGGTACAAGAGACCCAGTACTTC TRBV29-1 TRBD2 TRBJ2-5 14 -
CASSQGLGGWTYNEQFF TGTGCCAGCAGCCAAGGCCTTGGAGGTTGGACCTACAATGAGCAGTTCTTC TRBV14 - TRBJ2-1 17 -